The present TCR beta chain was sequenced within a study of early T cells in non-severe SARS-CoV-2 infection. Trimming removed 4 bases from V and 9 bases from J; junction bases left unmatched: 12. The germline V gene has CDR1 SGHRS and CDR2 YFSETQ. CDR3 size: 15 residues. Unique molecular identifiers were attached to individual cDNA molecules. TCRdb called the 5' RACE reads again in MiXCR, with one record for every CDR3 protein. Among about 48,000 distinct CDR3 sequences listed, around 6.5% were seen once. The source of this sequence is an adult who was a healthcare worker with PCR-confirmed SARS-CoV-2 infection or an uninfected control (not recorded which). This chain links TRBV5-1 with TRBJ1-5, with 8 bases fitting TRBD1. Material: whole blood, obtained at baseline. The DNA of the CDR3 is TGCGCCAGCAGCCCGGACGGACAGGGCTTCGGGCCCCAGCATTTT. This sequence encodes CASSPDGQGFGPQHF. The full variable domain, completed using reference TRBV5-1 and TRBJ1-5, is KAGVTQTPRYLIKTRGQQVTLSCSPISGHRSVSWYQQTPGQGLQFLFEYFSETQRNKGNFPGRFSGRQFSNSRSEMNVSTLELGDSALYLCASSPDGQGFGPQHFGDGTRLSIL.